A single T cell receptor beta chain is shown here with its context. Its antigen specificity is not known. No base quality information exists; no much larger clone differs at one position. Donors were 39 systemically healthy Caucasian individuals from Russia aged roughly 6 to 90 years. Around 9.8 milliliters of peripheral blood were collected from each donor into EDTA-treated Vacutainer tubes. Ficoll-Paque density-gradient centrifugation was used to isolate PBMCs, with at least 6 million per sample. Trizol reagent was used to extract total RNA from PBMCs, with at least 6 micrograms per sample. For every donor, an aliquot of PBMCs went through flow cytometry to measure the percentages of naive CD45RAhigh/CD27high T cells. The germline V gene supplies CDR1 SGHTA and CDR2 FQGNSA. The CDR3 contains 12 residues, cysteine and phenylalanine counted. Only the CDR3 region is kept as DNA, spanning 36 bases read in frame from base 1.

This record belongs to a study of blood T cells in healthy people across ages (dated by TCRdb to between 2015 and 2017). Background on the whole study: In model experiments, roughly one uniquely barcoded TCR beta cDNA molecule per two T cells was captured by template switching. Age-related changes in TCR beta repertoire diversity were measured in the study by deep sequencing normalized with unique cDNA molecular identifiers. To avoid experimental bias, donors of different ages were randomly spread across the sequencing lanes. Donors were grouped into four age groups: young (average roughly 15 years), middle-aged (approximately 41), aged (roughly 67) and long-lived (roughly 80). The study analyzed two additional independent replicas of 1 million unique cDNA reads from the same blood draw for two donors, one aged 18 to 30 and one aged 80 or older. General findings and caveats noted by the study authors: Donor CMV infection status was unknown, potentially confounding age-related changes in expanded clonotypes. There was a strong correlation between observed TCR beta diversity and the percentage of naive T cells measured by flow cytometry. Estimates of total diversity based on one million sequenced T cells were regarded as lower bounds and as underestimates. As age increased, observed TCR beta diversity per million T cells dropped in a roughly linear way, and a significant reduction was already evident by age 40. Since profiling was done on bulk unsorted PBMCs, naive and antigen-experienced compartments could not be conclusively compared. Compared with the aged group, the long-lived group had more naive CD4+ T cells, fewer expanded clones and increased TCR diversity, a pattern suggesting age selection.

The library was made by 5' RACE. The listed sequencing device is Illumina HiSeq 2500. A second PCR of roughly 6 to 11 cycles was performed with a sample-barcoded 5' primer and a J-beta primer mix. A template-switch 5' adaptor carrying 12 random nucleotides introduced a unique molecular identifier onto each TCR beta cDNA molecule. At least 2.5 million CDR3-containing paired-end reads were obtained from each sample. First-strand cDNA synthesis was performed from all RNA using the Mint cDNA synthesis kit, with priming by a TRBC-specific oligonucleotide. After uracil-DNA glycosylase treatment, a first 18-cycle PCR used universal primers M1SS and BC2_uni_R on all cDNA. Per the source publication's procedure: Normalization of each sample was performed by random selection of 1 million high-quality reads, each carrying a distinct molecular identifier. Reads with shared molecular identifiers were discarded instead of being binned into consensus sequences. MiTCR, set to a Q25 quality threshold and the strictest error-elimination algorithm, was used for CDR3 identification, clonotype clustering and error correction. A nonparametric unseen species model with Euler transformation was used to estimate lower-bound total TCR beta diversity. TCRdb reprocessed the public reads (quality trimming at Q25 with fastp, clone calling with MiXCR) and kept in-frame beta chains. Rows are combined by CDR3 protein, so each entry shows the most common genes and DNA. These V and J calls are TCRdb output, not the study's own analysis. In this sample the table shows 780,000 or so distinct CDR3 sequences, more than 50% of which occur a single time. Roughly 24% of the sample belongs to the ten largest clones.

The chain is assembled from TRBV7-2 and TRBJ2-4, with the D gene not confidently named. The DNA matches TRBJ2-5 better at its end, which makes the J call doubtful. Sequencing used blood. The clonotype originates from a man in his forties in good health. The nucleotide sequence reads as follows: TGTGCCAGCAGCTACTATCCCGAGACCCAGTACTTC. This yields the protein CASSYYPETQYF.